Only a few counts were recorded for the clone carrying this TCR beta chain. As yet, its antigen is unknown. Next came a second PCR, run for about 6 to 12 cycles, which used a sample-barcoded 5' primer along with a J-beta primer mix. TCRdb reprocessed the 5' RACE reads via MiXCR and lists one record per CDR3 protein. The sample contains about 760,000 distinct CDR3 sequences, roughly 25% of which appear only once. This sample was taken from a study of blood T cells in healthy people across ages. General observations from the study: The study could not conclusively compare naive and antigen-experienced cells, given its unsorted PBMCs. Estimated diversity that came from one million T cells was considered an underestimate.

Germline V gene data show CDR1 as LGHNA and CDR2 as YNFKEQ. This CDR3 is 14 amino acids long. Between the trimmed V and J ends, which lost 4 bases and 3 bases, there was a span of 10 bases. These data also formed part of another study, on T cells of mothers and their children.

The TCR comes from a boy between 10 and 17 years old in good health. The sequencing sample was made of blood. V usage is TRBV4-2 and J usage is TRBJ2-1; D not certain. The chain's CDR3 is CASSPAMDYNEQFF. The CDR3 nucleotides read TGTGCCAGCAGCCCTGCTATGGACTACAATGAGCAGTTCTTC.